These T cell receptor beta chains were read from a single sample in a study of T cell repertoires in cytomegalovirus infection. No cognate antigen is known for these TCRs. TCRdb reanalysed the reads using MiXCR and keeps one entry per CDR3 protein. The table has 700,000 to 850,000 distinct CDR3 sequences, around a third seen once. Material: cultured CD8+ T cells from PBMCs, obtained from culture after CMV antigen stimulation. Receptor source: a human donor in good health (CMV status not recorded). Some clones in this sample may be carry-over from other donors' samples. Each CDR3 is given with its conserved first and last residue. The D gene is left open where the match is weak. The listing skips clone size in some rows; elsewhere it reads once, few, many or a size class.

CDR3 protein: CASSLDWENTEAFF; CDR3 DNA: TGTGCCAGCAGCTTGGATTGGGAGAACACTGAAGCTTTCTTT; J gene: TRBJ1-1; V gene: TRBV5-6; D gene: NA; clone size: once
CDR3 protein: CATSPGESTDTQYF; CDR3 DNA: TGTGCCACCTCGCCAGGGGAGAGCACAGATACGCAGTATTTT; J gene: TRBJ2-3; V gene: TRBV2; D gene: NA; clone size: once
CDR3 protein: CASSLIRNNEQFF; CDR3 DNA: TGTGCCAGCAGCTTAATCCGAAATAATGAGCAGTTCTTC; J gene: TRBJ2-1; V gene: TRBV7-2; D gene: NA; clone size: many
CDR3 protein: CASSLRGGAQETQYF; CDR3 DNA: TGTGCCAGCAGCTTGCGAGGGGGGGCTCAAGAGACCCAGTACTTC; J gene: TRBJ2-5; V gene: TRBV5-4; D gene: NA; clone size: NA
CDR3 protein: CASSSHGGAADTQYF; CDR3 DNA: TGTGCCAGCAGCTCGCACGGGGGGGCGGCAGATACGCAGTATTTT; J gene: TRBJ2-3; V gene: TRBV7-9; D gene: TRBD2; clone size: few
CDR3 protein: CASSLYTSGANVLTF; CDR3 DNA: TGTGCCAGCAGTTTATATACTTCTGGGGCCAACGTCCTGACTTTC; J gene: TRBJ2-6; V gene: TRBV27; D gene: NA; clone size: NA
CDR3 protein: CATSGDRLNNQPQHF; CDR3 DNA: TGTGCCACCAGTGGGGACAGGTTAAACAATCAGCCCCAGCATTTT; J gene: TRBJ1-5; V gene: TRBV24-1; D gene: TRBD1; clone size: few
CDR3 protein: CASSHKPGQGSTEAFF; CDR3 DNA: TGTGCCAGCAGCCATAAACCGGGACAGGGAAGCACTGAAGCTTTCTTT; J gene: TRBJ1-1; V gene: TRBV7-9; D gene: TRBD1; clone size: NA
CDR3 protein: CAISESQGILNYGYTF; CDR3 DNA: TGTGCCATCAGTGAGTCACAGGGGATCCTTAACTATGGCTACACCTTC; J gene: TRBJ1-2; V gene: TRBV10-3; D gene: TRBD1; clone size: NA
CDR3 protein: CASSQDRVSYNSPLHF; CDR3 DNA: TGTGCCAGCAGTCAGGACAGGGTCTCCTATAATTCACCCCTCCACTTT; J gene: TRBJ1-6; V gene: TRBV6-5; D gene: TRBD1; clone size: NA
CDR3 protein: CASGNFRGRTEAFF; CDR3 DNA: TGTGCCAGCGGTAACTTCAGGGGTAGGACTGAAGCTTTCTTT; J gene: TRBJ1-1; V gene: TRBV28; D gene: NA; clone size: NA
CDR3 protein: CASSEDGGLLNTEAFF; CDR3 DNA: TGTGCCAGTAGTGAGGACGGCGGCCTTTTGAACACTGAAGCTTTCTTT; J gene: TRBJ1-1; V gene: TRBV19; D gene: NA; clone size: NA
CDR3 protein: CASSLSPPPGVLFEAFF; CDR3 DNA: TGTGCCAGCAGCTTATCACCCCCCCCCGGGGTGTTGTTTGAAGCTTTCTTT; J gene: TRBJ1-1; V gene: TRBV7-2; D gene: NA; clone size: many
CDR3 protein: CASRGAEKLFF; CDR3 DNA: TGTGCCAGCAGGGGGGCTGAAAAACTGTTTTTT; J gene: TRBJ1-4; V gene: TRBV7-2; D gene: NA; clone size: many
CDR3 protein: CASSPGLSYNSPLHF; CDR3 DNA: TGTGCCAGCAGCCCTGGACTTTCCTATAATTCACCCCTCCACTTT; J gene: TRBJ1-6; V gene: TRBV7-6; D gene: NA; clone size: NA
CDR3 protein: CASSLKGSGGGTDTQYF; CDR3 DNA: TGCGCCAGCAGCTTAAAAGGGAGCGGGGGTGGCACAGATACGCAGTATTTT; J gene: TRBJ2-3; V gene: TRBV5-1; D gene: TRBD2; clone size: few
CDR3 protein: CASSGPLRANEKLFF; CDR3 DNA: TGTGCCAGCAGCGGCCCCTTAAGGGCTAATGAAAAACTGTTTTTT; J gene: TRBJ1-4; V gene: TRBV7-9; D gene: NA; clone size: few
CDR3 protein: CASSIGGVAQPQHF; CDR3 DNA: TGTGCCAGTAGTATAGGGGGGGTGGCTCAGCCCCAGCATTTT; J gene: TRBJ1-5; V gene: TRBV19; D gene: NA; clone size: few
CDR3 protein: CASSLEGGTDYGYTF; CDR3 DNA: TGCGCCAGCAGCTTGGAGGGGGGAACAGACTATGGCTACACCTTC; J gene: TRBJ1-2; V gene: TRBV5-1; D gene: NA; clone size: NA
CDR3 protein: CAIRRTIVRLNGTDTQYF; CDR3 DNA: TGTGCCATCAGAAGGACTATTGTGAGGTTAAACGGCACAGATACGCAGTATTTT; J gene: TRBJ2-3; V gene: TRBV10-3; D gene: NA; clone size: NA
CDR3 protein: CASSYQDTYTGELFF; CDR3 DNA: TGTGCCAGCAGTTACCAGGACACATACACCGGGGAGCTGTTTTTT; J gene: TRBJ2-2; V gene: TRBV6-2/TRBV6-3; D gene: NA; clone size: few
CDR3 protein: CASSPGTSGSDEQFF; CDR3 DNA: TGTGCCAGCAGTCCGGGGACTAGCGGGAGTGATGAGCAGTTCTTC; J gene: TRBJ2-1; V gene: TRBV12-3/TRBV12-4; D gene: TRBD2; clone size: NA
CDR3 protein: CASSESRTGGGGYTF; CDR3 DNA: TGTGCCAGCAGTGAAAGTAGGACAGGCGGTGGTGGCTACACCTTC; J gene: TRBJ1-2; V gene: TRBV2; D gene: TRBD1; clone size: NA
CDR3 protein: CASSMTGGFTYEQYF; CDR3 DNA: TGTGCCAGCAGCATGACAGGGGGCTTTACCTACGAGCAGTACTTC; J gene: TRBJ2-7; V gene: TRBV6-5; D gene: TRBD1; clone size: NA
CDR3 protein: CASSLNVGPTF; CDR3 DNA: TGTGCCAGCAGCTTAAACGTGGGACCTACCTTC; J gene: TRBJ1-2; V gene: TRBV7-2; D gene: NA; clone size: few
CDR3 protein: CASSQGRGNDAFF; CDR3 DNA: TGCGCCAGCAGCCAAGGAAGGGGGAACGATGCTTTCTTT; J gene: TRBJ1-1; V gene: TRBV4-3; D gene: NA; clone size: NA
CDR3 protein: CASSSPDRPREQFF; CDR3 DNA: TGTGCCAGCAGTTCCCCGGACAGGCCTAGGGAGCAGTTCTTC; J gene: TRBJ2-1; V gene: TRBV12-3/TRBV12-4; D gene: TRBD1; clone size: NA
CDR3 protein: CASSLSGGPQETQYF; CDR3 DNA: TGTGCCAGCAGCTTAAGTGGGGGGCCCCAAGAGACCCAGTACTTC; J gene: TRBJ2-5; V gene: TRBV7-6; D gene: NA; clone size: many
CDR3 protein: CASSSDGLSYNEQFF; CDR3 DNA: TGTGCCAGCAGCTCTGATGGGCTCTCCTACAATGAGCAGTTCTTC; J gene: TRBJ2-1; V gene: TRBV12-3/TRBV12-4; D gene: NA; clone size: few
CDR3 protein: CATRSETRQETQYF; CDR3 DNA: TGTGCCACCCGATCGGAAACTCGACAAGAGACCCAGTACTTC; J gene: TRBJ2-5; V gene: TRBV7-9; D gene: NA; clone size: NA
CDR3 protein: CASSDSGGRNYGYTF; CDR3 DNA: TGTGCCAGCAGCGACTCGGGGGGGCGGAACTATGGCTACACCTTC; J gene: TRBJ1-2; V gene: TRBV12-3/TRBV12-4; D gene: NA; clone size: NA
CDR3 protein: CAISESMAGTYNEQFF; CDR3 DNA: TGTGCCATCAGTGAGTCGATGGCGGGGACTTACAATGAGCAGTTCTTC; J gene: TRBJ2-1; V gene: TRBV10-3; D gene: NA; clone size: NA
CDR3 protein: CASSSPRVRGVMDTQYF; CDR3 DNA: TGTGCCAGCAGCTCCCCCCGGGTGCGGGGGGTCATGGATACGCAGTATTTT; J gene: TRBJ2-3; V gene: TRBV11-2; D gene: TRBD2; clone size: many
CDR3 protein: CASSLSETVGGVFRTDTQYF; CDR3 DNA: TGTGCCAGCAGCTTATCGGAGACCGTCGGTGGGGTCTTTCGCACAGATACGCAGTATTTT; J gene: TRBJ2-3; V gene: TRBV7-9; D gene: NA; clone size: NA
CDR3 protein: CASSPRTTSTDTQYF; CDR3 DNA: TGTGCCAGCAGTCCCAGGACAACGAGCACAGATACGCAGTATTTT; J gene: TRBJ2-3; V gene: TRBV27; D gene: NA; clone size: few
CDR3 protein: CASSQVPSGANVLTF; CDR3 DNA: TGCGCCAGCAGCCAAGTTCCCTCTGGGGCCAACGTCCTGACTTTC; J gene: TRBJ2-6; V gene: TRBV4-1; D gene: NA; clone size: few
CDR3 protein: CASSIQNNGYTF; CDR3 DNA: TGTGCCAGTAGTATACAGAATAATGGCTACACCTTC; J gene: TRBJ1-2; V gene: TRBV19; D gene: NA; clone size: NA
CDR3 protein: CASSLFGGHSPLHF; CDR3 DNA: TGTGCCAGCAGTTTATTTGGGGGCCATTCACCCCTCCACTTT; J gene: TRBJ1-6; V gene: TRBV28; D gene: NA; clone size: few
CDR3 protein: CASSMGLTNTEAFF; CDR3 DNA: TGTGCCAGCAGCATGGGACTGACGAACACTGAAGCTTTCTTT; J gene: TRBJ1-1; V gene: TRBV5-8; D gene: NA; clone size: NA